Shown below are 27 T cell receptor beta chains from a single sample sequenced in a study of T cells after yellow fever vaccination. TCRdb reanalysed the 5' RACE reads using MiXCR and keeps one entry per CDR3 protein. The data hold about 330,000 distinct CDR3 sequences, with around 8.1% observed a single time. The specimen comprised PBMCs, sampled roughly 45 days after the first yellow fever vaccination. The receptors were sampled from a man between 18 and 35 years old who received the YFV17D yellow fever vaccine.

V usage is TRBV4-3 and J usage is TRBJ2-6, with 7 bases matching TRBD2. Losses at the gene ends were 10 bases for V and 2 bases for J; bases not matched to a gene: 11. Germline V gene sequence: CDR1 LGHNA, CDR2 YSLEER. The CDR3 runs to 16 residues. CDR3: CANNLLGRAGANVLTF. In nucleotides, the CDR3 is TGCGCCAACAACCTCCTAGGGAGGGCTGGGGCCAACGTCCTGACTTTC.

The V gene is TRBV10-3, the J gene TRBJ1-4, with 8 bases matching TRBD1. CDR1 is ENHRY and CDR2 is SYGVKD in the germline V gene. V shed 2 bases, J shed 7 bases, and the junction held 18 bases outside the gene matches. The CDR3 extends over 19 amino acids. CDR3 sequence reads: CAISETAVLPGGNGEKLFF. In DNA, the CDR3 is TGTGCCATCAGTGAGACTGCCGTTCTGCCAGGGGGCAATGGTGAAAAACTGTTTTTT.

V is TRBV18 and J is TRBJ2-3, with D hard to call. Germline CDR1 reads KGHSH; CDR2 reads LQKENI. The germline V and J ends were trimmed by 0 bases and 3 bases, with 16 bases remaining between them. The CDR3 totals 17 residues. CDR3 region: CASSPPSNYRRTDTQYF. The CDR3 DNA sequence: TGTGCCAGCTCACCACCGTCGAACTACCGTAGGACAGATACGCAGTATTTT.

This clonotype was observed many times. The chain joins TRBV6-1 to TRBJ1-2; 9 bases match TRBD1. Looked up from germline, CDR1 is MNHNS and CDR2 is SASEGT. Germline trimming cut 6 bases from V and 2 bases from J; bases unmatched to any gene: 10. The CDR3 loop spans 16 amino acids. CDR3 nucleotide sequence: TGTGCCAGCAGAGACTGGGGGACAGGGACAAACTATGGCTACACCTTC. It specifies CASRDWGTGTNYGYTF.

This clonotype was counted at least ten times. This sequence joins TRBV12-3 or TRBV12-4 and TRBJ2-5; no firm D call. This CDR3 region has 14 residues. V was shortened by 6 bases and J by 7 bases, with 18 bases between the two germline ends. CDR3 nucleotide sequence: TGTGCCAGCAGAACGGTCGGCGCCTTCAGGACCCAGTACTTC. It translates to CASRTVGAFRTQYF.

The chain is built from TRBV6-2 or TRBV6-3 and TRBJ2-5; 13 positions agree with TRBD2. CDR3 size: 20 residues. The germline V gene encodes CDR1 MNHEY and CDR2 SVGEGT. J was trimmed by 5 bases and V by 0 bases; bases with no gene match: 15. The CDR3 DNA is TGTGCCAGCAGTTACTCCGGGGCGCGGGGACTAGCGGGGTATAGGGAGACCCAGTACTTC. This translates into CASSYSGARGLAGYRETQYF.

This rearrangement joins TRBV12-3 or TRBV12-4 to TRBJ2-7; no reliable D call. Trimming stripped 8 bases from V and 6 bases from J, with 11 bases between. The CDR3 contains 11 residues. The CDR3 DNA reads TGTGCCAGCCCTCCCTGGGGCGAGCAGTACGTC. Protein: CASPPWGEQYV.

V is TRBV5-5 and J is TRBJ1-4; D perhaps matches TRBD1 (5 bases). V was clipped by 4 bases and J by 5 bases, with 12 bases between them. The CDR3 length is 14 residues. Germline values: CDR1 SGHKS, CDR2 YYEKEE (reference sequence). As DNA, the CDR3 is TGTGCCAGCAGCCCCGAGTGGGGCAATGAAAAACTGTTTTTT. Its translation: CASSPEWGNEKLFF.

The V gene is TRBV5-1, the J gene TRBJ2-5; 8 positions match TRBD1. Germline assignment: CDR1 SGHRS and CDR2 YFSETQ. The CDR3 is 15 residues long. After removal of 4 bases from V and 1 base from J, the junction contained 6 bases not matched to a gene. CDR3 nucleotides: TGCGCCAGCAGCGGACAGGGACAGCCCCAAGAGACCCAGTACTTC. Translation: CASSGQGQPQETQYF.

The chain has TRBV4-1 and TRBJ2-3; 8 nucleotides align to TRBD1. The V and J ends lost 3 bases and 2 bases, in that order; junction bases with no gene match: 7. Looked up from germline, CDR1 is MGHRA and CDR2 is YSYEKL. The CDR3 is made up of 16 amino acids. CDR3 amino acids: CASSHWTGPHTDTQYF. The CDR3 bases are TGCGCCAGCAGCCACTGGACAGGGCCTCACACAGATACGCAGTATTTT.

This chain links TRBV7-9 with TRBJ2-1, with TRBD2 matching 7 bases. From germline, CDR1 is SEHNR and CDR2 FQNEAQ (reference sequence). V shed 5 bases and J 0 bases; nucleotides not matched to a gene: 10. The CDR3 is 17 residues long. The CDR3 coding sequence is TGTGCCAGCAGCCCCGGGAGGAGGGAGAGCTCCTACAATGAGCAGTTCTTC. This codes for CASSPGRRESSYNEQFF.

The V gene is TRBV5-1, the J gene TRBJ2-7; 7 nucleotides align to TRBD1. The CDR3 is made up of 15 amino acids. V was pared by 4 bases and J by 5 bases, with 12 bases of the junction left unmatched. The germline V gene has CDR1 SGHRS and CDR2 YFSETQ. The CDR3 region has the DNA TGCGCCAGCAGCCAGGGGGACAGATCGACGGACGAGCAGTACTTC. It yields the protein CASSQGDRSTDEQYF.

This clonotype has a handful of counts. The chain uses TRBV10-3 and TRBJ1-2; TRBD1 agrees at 7 bases. Germline CDR1 and CDR2: ENHRY and SYGVKD. The CDR3 has 12 residues. The junction had 8 bases not matched to a gene; V was cut back by 6 bases and J by 10 bases. CDR3 sequence reads: CAIRTGSLVYTF. The CDR3 DNA reads as TGTGCCATCAGGACAGGGTCTTTGGTCTACACCTTC.

This clonotype was observed a few times. The genes are TRBV6-1 and TRBJ1-2, with 8 nucleotides matching TRBD1. The germline V gene encodes CDR1 MNHNS and CDR2 SASEGT. V was pared by 6 bases and J by 0 bases, with 15 bases of the junction left unmatched. The CDR3 contains 18 residues. CDR3 loop: CASSATQDRASTNYGYTF. The DNA for the CDR3 is TGTGCCAGCAGCGCTACTCAGGACAGGGCTTCTACTAACTATGGCTACACCTTC.

There are a few counts of this clonotype. The V gene is TRBV19, the J gene TRBJ1-1; no reliable D call. The germline V gene has CDR1 LNHDA and CDR2 SQIVND (reference sequence). There are 15 residues in the CDR3. The ends were cut back, 11 bases at V and 1 base at J, with 20 bases in the middle. CDR3 sequence: CASNRYRTANTEAFF. CDR3 bases: TGTGCCTCTAATCGATACCGGACGGCGAACACTGAAGCTTTCTTT.

The chain employs TRBV12-3 or TRBV12-4 and TRBJ1-6; D is possibly TRBD1 (5 bases). Deletions cut 5 bases from V and 7 bases from J, with 12 bases between. The CDR3 sequence is 14 residues long. CDR3 coding DNA: TGTGCCAGCAGTCTCTCCAGGGCCAATTCACCCCTCCACTTT. This encodes CASSLSRANSPLHF.

This rearrangement joins TRBV12-3 or TRBV12-4 to TRBJ1-6; a possible D gene is TRBD1 (6 bases). Trimming shortened V by 3 bases and J by 10 bases, and 16 bases separated the two germline ends. The CDR3 extends over 15 amino acids. CDR3 sequence reads: CASSLEQGFESPLHF. Here the CDR3 DNA reads TGTGCCAGCAGTTTGGAACAGGGTTTTGAATCACCCCTCCACTTT.

The chain couples TRBV7-8 to TRBJ2-1; TRBD2 might be the D (5 bases). Germline CDR1 SGHVS, CDR2 FQNEAQ. V was trimmed by 1 base and J by 0 bases, leaving 13 bases between them. The CDR3 sequence is 17 residues long. This chain's CDR3 is CASSLVRRASSYNEQFF. CDR3 coding DNA: TGTGCCAGCAGCTTAGTGAGGCGGGCGAGCTCCTACAATGAGCAGTTCTTC.

This clonotype was seen a handful of times. The chain recombines TRBV6-5 with TRBJ2-5; a weak D match, TRBD2 (6 bases). The CDR3 is 16 residues long. CDR1 is MNHEY, CDR2 SVGAGI, per germline. Trimming took 1 base from V and 3 from J, leaving 15 bases between them. CDR3 nucleotides: TGTGCCAGCAGTTACTTACTGGGGACTCTAGAAGAGACCCAGTACTTC. This codes for CASSYLLGTLEETQYF.

The V and J genes are TRBV6-1 and TRBJ2-7; 7 positions match TRBD1. CDR1 and CDR2 from the germline V gene are MNHNS and SASEGT. After removal of 5 bases from V and 3 bases from J, the junction contained 7 bases not matched to a gene. CDR3 length: 14 residues. Written as DNA, the CDR3 is TGTGCCAGCAGTCTTTATGGGACAGACTACGAGCAGTACTTC. Translated, it gives CASSLYGTDYEQYF.

The chain recombines TRBV4-2 with TRBJ2-5; TRBD1 might be the D (6 bases). This CDR3 has 17 amino acids. The germline V and J ends were trimmed by 0 bases and 5 bases, with 19 bases remaining between them. The germline V gene has CDR1 LGHNA and CDR2 YNFKEQ. The chain's CDR3 is CASSQDPGRGAEETQYF. CDR3 sequence (DNA): TGTGCCAGCAGCCAAGATCCCGGCAGGGGAGCAGAGGAGACCCAGTACTTC.

The chain links TRBV20-1 to TRBJ2-3; 7 bases are shared with TRBD2. The junction had 9 bases not matched to a gene; V was cut back by 3 bases and J by 0 bases. Per germline, CDR1 DFQATT and CDR2 SNEGSKA (reference sequence). This CDR3 is built from 16 residues. The CDR3 DNA reads as TGCAGTGCTAGGACCCTACCGGGACTAAGCACAGATACGCAGTATTTT. It translates to CSARTLPGLSTDTQYF.

The rearrangement joins TRBV4-3 to TRBJ2-7; the D call may be TRBD1 or TRBD2 (5 bases each). There are 11 residues in the CDR3. Germline V gene sequence: CDR1 LGHNA, CDR2 YSLEER. Written as DNA, the CDR3 is TGCGCTTCGAAGGGGAGCTACGAGCAGTACGTC. Amino acids: CASKGSYEQYV.

This clonotype was seen only once. The chain links TRBV9 to TRBJ2-5, with a weak D call TRBD1 (6 bases). Germline V gene data show CDR1 as SGDLS and CDR2 as YYNGEE. The V and J ends lost 3 bases and 4 bases respectively, with 13 bases between them. The CDR3 has 14 amino acids. The CDR3 coding sequence is TGTGCCAGCAGCGAGACAGGCCTCCCAGAGACCCAGTACTTC. It codes for CASSETGLPETQYF.

The rearrangement joins TRBV5-1 to TRBJ1-1, with 8 nucleotides matching TRBD1. Germline V lookup: CDR1 SGHRS, CDR2 YFSETQ. CDR3 length equals 15 residues. V was pared by 0 bases and J by 4 bases, with 5 bases of the junction left unmatched. CDR3 nucleotides: TGCGCCAGCAGCTTGGGTTACGGACAGGGCACTGAAGCTTTCTTT. This sequence encodes CASSLGYGQGTEAFF.

V is TRBV12-3 or TRBV12-4 and J is TRBJ2-1, with D possibly matching TRBD2 (6 bases). The CDR3 runs 15 residues. V lost 3 bases and J 7 bases, leaving 16 bases between the germline ends. As DNA, the CDR3 is TGTGCCAGCAGTTTCTACGGGACTCCCGGAAATGAGCAGTTCTTC. Protein sequence: CASSFYGTPGNEQFF.

About this clonotype: The junction departs from the called germline gene at one end, perhaps through a read error. V usage is TRBV3-1 and J usage is TRBJ1-5; D not resolved. Germline CDR1 is LGHDT and CDR2 is YNNKEL (reference sequence). CDR3 length: 15 residues. Here the CDR3 reads CACSPSGFRNQPQHF. DNA for the CDR3: TGTGCCTGCAGCCCCTCTGGGTTTCGGAATCAGCCCCAGCATTTT.